The 14 T cell receptor beta chains listed next were all sequenced from one sample in a study of blood T cell repertoires in COVID-19. Only in-frame clones appear in the TCRdb table, and some are missing; sequencing was by immunoSEQ multiplex PCR. The sample lists 65,000 to 90,000 clones; about 74% were seen once. Sequencing used peripheral blood. The receptor set was obtained from a man in his 70s with COVID-19, enrolled during active disease.

CDR3 loop: CASRPPRGEQYF. The DNA of the CDR3 is TGTGCCAGCCGCCCCCCCCGGGGCGAGCAGTACTTC. The chain employs TRBV6-5 and TRBJ2-7; possible D gene TRBD2, 5 bases. The CDR3 is 12 amino acids. Trimming stripped 8 bases from V and 6 bases from J, with 14 bases between. Germline V gene lookup returns CDR1 MNHEY and CDR2 SVGAGI.

This clone was detected only once. This rearrangement joins TRBV28 to TRBJ1-6; 8 nucleotides agree with TRBD1. Germline CDR1 reads MDHEN; CDR2 reads SYDVKM. V dropped 6 bases and J dropped 7; count of bases not matched to a gene: 5. This CDR3 region has 14 residues. CDR3 sequence: CASSSGQGNSPLHF. Here the CDR3 DNA reads TGTGCCAGCAGCTCCGGACAGGGAAATTCACCCCTCCACTTT.

The chain uses TRBV6-5 and TRBJ2-2; weak D call: TRBD1 (6 bases). The germline CDR1 and CDR2 sequences are MNHEY and SVGAGI. V gave up 6 bases and J gave up 6 bases, with 17 bases separating them. This CDR3 is 15 amino acids long. CDR3 in amino acids: CASRRTQGSPGELFF. CDR3 DNA sequence: TGTGCCAGCAGACGGACGCAGGGGAGCCCCGGGGAGCTGTTTTTT.

The chain joins TRBV7-2 to TRBJ2-1, with D tentatively TRBD2 (6 bases). Germline values: CDR1 SGHTA, CDR2 FQGNSA. Trimming took off 5 bases at V and 0 bases at J, with 17 bases between the two ends. The CDR3 is made up of 17 amino acids. This CDR3 is CASSPSGGGSSYNEQFF. CDR3 in DNA: TGTGCCAGCAGCCCATCCGGGGGTGGGAGCTCCTACAATGAGCAGTTCTTC.

The rearrangement uses TRBV5-4 and TRBJ2-1; 9 bases are a match to TRBD1. Germline V CDR1 and CDR2: SGHNT, YYREEE (reference sequence). The CDR3 is made up of 15 amino acids. J was trimmed by 7 bases and V by 4 bases; bases with no gene match: 9. This chain's CDR3 is CASSPKTGGLNEQFF. The CDR3 region has the DNA TGTGCCAGCAGCCCAAAGACAGGGGGGTTGAATGAGCAGTTCTTC.

The V and J genes are TRBV7-9 and TRBJ2-7; no firm D call. The V end lost 3 bases, the J end lost 1 base, and 4 bases lay between the germline ends. The V gene's germline CDR1 is SEHNR and CDR2 FQNEAQ (reference sequence). The CDR3 runs to 12 residues. CDR3 DNA: TGTGCCAGCAGCTTCGGGTCCTACGAGCAGTACTTC. The encoded protein is CASSFGSYEQYF.

V gene TRBV7-2 combines with J gene TRBJ2-3; TRBD2 is a possible D gene (6 bases). Trimming shortened V by 5 bases and J by 8 bases, and 23 bases separated the two germline ends. The CDR3 is 16 amino acids. The germline V gene has CDR1 SGHTA and CDR2 FQGNSA. The CDR3 DNA reads TGTGCCAGCAGCCCCCCTGGGGACTCCTCTCAGGTTACGCAGTATTTT. Protein: CASSPPGDSSQVTQYF. Full variable domain (rest looked up from reference TRBV7-2 and TRBJ2-3): GAGVSQSPSNKVTEKGKDVELRCDPISGHTALYWYRQSLGQGLEFLIYFQGNSAPDKSGLPSDRFSAERTGGSVSTLTIQRTQQEDSAVYLCASSPPGDSSQVTQYFGPGTRLTVL.

The gene calls are TRBV9 and TRBJ2-7, with 10 bases identical to TRBD2. The CDR3 covers 16 residues. Germline loops: CDR1 SGDLS, CDR2 YYNGEE. Trimming at V came to 4 bases and at J to 6 bases, leaving 13 bases not matched to a gene. For the CDR3, the DNA is TGTGCCAGCAGCCCGACATCTAGCGGGAGCGTTTCCGAGCAGTACTTC. This translates into CASSPTSSGSVSEQYF.

This chain links TRBV27 with TRBJ2-3; D call uncertain. The CDR3 is made up of 13 amino acids. The germline CDR1 and CDR2 sequences are MNHEY and SMNVEV (reference sequence). The V end lost 3 bases, the J end lost 0 bases, and 4 bases lay between the germline ends. The CDR3 DNA is TGTGCCAGCAGTTTCGGGAGCACAGATACGCAGTATTTT. Translated: CASSFGSTDTQYF.

The table lists this clone with a count of one. The chain carries TRBV3-1 (or the pseudogene TRBV3-2) and TRBJ2-7; TRBD2 agrees at 8 bases. Germline lookup yields CDR1 LGHDT and CDR2 YNNKEL (reference sequence). Trimming removed 3 bases from V and 5 bases from J; junction bases left unmatched: 9. This CDR3 spans 15 amino acids. CDR3 sequence: CASSHLRTSRNEQYF. CDR3 sequence (DNA): TGTGCCAGCAGCCACCTCAGGACTAGCCGTAACGAGCAGTACTTC.

The V gene is TRBV11-1, the J gene TRBJ2-5; D call uncertain. The V end was cut by 3 bases, the J end by 2 bases, with 10 bases between. This CDR3 is built from 14 residues. Germline V gene data show CDR1 as SGHAT and CDR2 as FQDESV (reference sequence). CDR3 residues: CASSFEARQETQYF. In DNA form, the CDR3 reads TGTGCCAGCAGCTTTGAGGCCAGACAAGAGACCCAGTACTTC.

V is TRBV7-9 and J is TRBJ1-5, with TRBD1 as a possible D gene (6 bases). There are 12 residues in the CDR3. The V and J ends lost 5 bases and 9 bases respectively, with 11 bases between them. Germline-derived CDR1 and CDR2 are SEHNR and FQNEAQ (reference sequence). The CDR3 region has the DNA TGTGCCAGCAGCACACAGACAGGGCCCCAGCATTTT. It is translated as CASSTQTGPQHF.

The chain uses TRBV2 and TRBJ2-1; 10 bases are a match to TRBD2. The junction had 4 bases not matched to a gene; V was cut back by 5 bases and J by 6 bases. The CDR3 is 14 amino acids. Germline V gives CDR1 SNHLY, CDR2 FYNNEI. CDR3 region: CASSRTSGPNEQFF. CDR3 bases: TGTGCCAGCAGTAGGACTAGCGGTCCCAATGAGCAGTTCTTC. The full variable domain, rest sourced from reference TRBV2 and TRBJ2-1, is EPEVTQTPSHQVTQMGQEVILRCVPISNHLYFYWYRQILGQKVEFLVSFYNNEISEKSEIFDDQFSVERPDGSNFTLKIRSTKLEDSAMYFCASSRTSGPNEQFFGPGTRLTVL.

CDR3 sequence (DNA): TGTGCCAGCAGCGGGACAGCCGATTTTGGAAACACCATATATTTT. Protein product: CASSGTADFGNTIYF. The V call is TRBV5-5, the J call TRBJ1-3, with 7 bases aligning to TRBD1. CDR3 length equals 15 residues. The germline V gene encodes CDR1 SGHKS and CDR2 YYEKEE (reference sequence). V lost 4 bases, J lost 3 bases, and 7 bases stayed unmatched.